This TCR beta chain was sequenced in a study of response to subunit inactivated influenza vaccine. TCRdb re-called the RT-PCR reads through MiXCR, storing one row per CDR3 protein. The sample contains around 580,000 distinct CDR3 sequences, about 12% of which appear only once. The length of the CDR3 is 14 residues. Unmatched junction bases numbered 7, after V lost 4 bases and J lost 5 bases. Germline assignment: CDR1 SQVTM and CDR2 ANQGSEA. The study's findings and limits: It was suggested by the authors that few new T cells are recruited by each seasonal influenza vaccination.

With respect to this clonotype: Its antigen remains unidentified.

Sequenced here: PBMCs from blood, sampled on the day of vaccination. The chain is built from TRBV29-1 and TRBJ2-1; TRBD2 aligns across 8 bases. The clonotype was recovered from a man between 50 and 59 years old who received an inactivated influenza vaccine. The CDR3 loop reads CSVVSGGGHNEQFF. In DNA form, the CDR3 reads TGCAGCGTTGTTTCCGGGGGGGGGCACAATGAGCAGTTCTTC.